The 24 T cell receptor beta chains below were found in one sample sequenced in a study of blood T cell repertoires in COVID-19. The data were produced by immunoSEQ multiplex PCR, yet TCRdb's version contains in-frame clones alone and is incomplete. Altogether around 380,000 clones are present, about 80% being singletons, with the ten largest covering 0.85% to 1.3%. The sequenced sample was peripheral blood. Receptors were obtained from a human donor with acute or convalescent COVID-19. The donor label of this sample is uncertain.

The V call is TRBV29-1, the J call TRBJ1-2; TRBD1 agrees at 9 bases. The CDR3 loop spans 16 amino acids. The J segment lost 5 bases and the V segment lost 3 bases, leaving 13 bases of the junction unmatched. Germline V gene sequence: CDR1 SQVTM, CDR2 ANQGSEA. CDR3 sequence (DNA): TGCAGCGTTGAGGGGACAGGGCGCACCGCGGATTATGGCTACACCTTC. Translating gives CSVEGTGRTADYGYTF.

V usage is TRBV7-9 and J usage is TRBJ2-2, with TRBD1 identical over 11 bases. CDR3 length: 16 residues. Per the germline V gene, CDR1 is SEHNR and CDR2 is FQNEAQ (reference sequence). V dropped 2 bases and J dropped 5; count of bases not matched to a gene: 4. The CDR3 reads CASSLLGQGVTGELFF. Here the CDR3 DNA reads TGTGCCAGCAGCTTATTGGGACAGGGGGTGACCGGGGAGCTGTTTTTT. Looking up the rest from reference TRBV7-9 and TRBJ2-2 gives the full variable domain: DTGVSQNPRHKITKRGQNVTFRCDPISEHNRLYWYRQTLGQGPEFLTYFQNEAQLEKSRLLSDRFSAERPKGSFSTLEIQRTEQGDSAMYLCASSLLGQGVTGELFFGEGSRLTVL.

The chain combines TRBV18 with TRBJ2-3; D call uncertain. Germline CDR1 reads KGHSH; CDR2 reads LQKENI. V was shortened by 2 bases and J by 1 base, with 10 bases between the two germline ends. The CDR3 extends over 15 amino acids. For the CDR3, the DNA is TGTGCCAGCTCACCAATGGTCCAGGGCACAGATACGCAGTATTTT. Its translation: CASSPMVQGTDTQYF.

As for this clone: Other DNA sequences within the sample encode an identical CDR3. The gene calls are TRBV14 and TRBJ2-7, with D maybe TRBD2 (6 bases). There are 12 residues in the CDR3. Trimming removed 3 bases from V and 3 bases from J, with 6 bases in between. Germline loops: CDR1 SGHDN, CDR2 FVKESK. In DNA form, the CDR3 reads TGTGCCAGCAGCCACGGGGGCTACGAGCAGTACTTC. Its translation is CASSHGGYEQYF.

The count of this clone is one. The V call is TRBV6-4, the J call TRBJ2-1; 14 nucleotides line up with TRBD2. CDR1 MRHNA and CDR2 SNTAGT come from the germline V gene. J gave up 9 bases and V 5 bases, and 6 bases lay outside the gene matches. This CDR3 comprises 15 residues. CDR3 protein: CASSTGTSGSREQFF. The CDR3 DNA reads TGTGCCAGCAGTACCGGGACTAGCGGGAGTCGTGAGCAGTTCTTC.

The chain joins TRBV15 to TRBJ2-3, with D possibly TRBD1 on 5 matching bases. The CDR3 is 15 residues long. V was pared by 0 bases and J by 6 bases, with 13 bases between. Per the germline V gene, CDR1 is LNHNV and CDR2 is YYDKDF (reference sequence). The CDR3 DNA follows: TGTGCCACCAGCAGAGAAACAGGCAACGTGGATACGCAGTATTTT. Amino acid sequence: CATSRETGNVDTQYF.

This chain uses TRBV30 with TRBJ1-2; TRBD1 agrees at 9 bases. The CDR3 length is 13 residues. The germline V gene encodes CDR1 GTSNPN and CDR2 SVGIG (reference sequence). V lost 2 bases to trimming and J lost 8 bases; unmatched junction nucleotides: 6. The CDR3 DNA reads TGTGCCTGGAGTTTACAGGGGGCAGGCGGCTACACCTTC. Its protein is CAWSLQGAGGYTF. Drawing the rest from reference TRBV30 and TRBJ1-2, the complete variable domain is SQTIHQWPATLVQPVGSPLSLECTVEGTSNPNLYWYRQAAGRGLQLLFYSVGIGQISSEVPQNLSASRPQDRQFILSSKKLLLSDSGFYLCAWSLQGAGGYTFGSGTRLTVV.

V and J are TRBV10-1 and TRBJ2-3; tentative D call: TRBD1 (5 bases). Germline V gives CDR1 WNHNN, CDR2 SYGVQD (reference sequence). Deletions cut 1 base from V and 3 bases from J, with 14 bases between. The CDR3 has 16 residues. DNA for the CDR3: TGCGCCAGCAGTGAGTTAGTTTGGACAACGACAGATACGCAGTATTTT. Translation gives CASSELVWTTTDTQYF.

The chain recombines TRBV6-1 with TRBJ1-2; the match to TRBD1 covers 7 bases. Germline V gives CDR1 MNHNS, CDR2 SASEGT. The V and J ends lost 3 bases and 3 bases, in that order; junction bases with no gene match: 4. The CDR3 runs 14 residues. CDR3 in amino acids: CASSELQGYYGYTF. The CDR3 region has the DNA TGTGCCAGCAGTGAGTTACAGGGGTACTATGGCTACACCTTC.

The CDR3 region has the DNA TGTGCCAGCTCCCGGCGGGGACTGGGAGAAGCTTTCTTT. The encoded protein is CASSRRGLGEAFF. The J gene is TRBJ1-1, the V gene TRBV6-1, with D tentatively TRBD1 (5 bases). The CDR3 has 13 residues. Trimming removed 8 bases at V and 8 bases at J, with 18 bases between. Germline loops: CDR1 MNHNS, CDR2 SASEGT.

The chain carries TRBV7-9 and TRBJ2-7; the match to TRBD1 covers 7 bases. This CDR3 has 14 residues. With 3 bases clipped from V and 3 bases from J, the junction kept 5 bases outside the gene matches. Germline V CDR1 and CDR2: SEHNR, FQNEAQ (reference sequence). For the CDR3, the DNA is TGTGCCAGCAGCTTCAGAAACAGGGGCTACGAGCAGTACTTC. This gives the protein CASSFRNRGYEQYF.

This clone was seen only once. J is TRBJ1-4 and V is TRBV5-8; a possible D gene is TRBD1 (5 bases). The V gene lost 1 base and the J gene lost 3 bases, with 19 bases spanning the gap. Germline loops: CDR1 SGHTS, CDR2 YDEGEE. This CDR3 spans 18 amino acids. The CDR3 nucleotides read TGTGCCAGCAGCTTGTCGCCTTTGAAGGGGATACCTAATGAAAAACTGTTTTTT. Its protein product is CASSLSPLKGIPNEKLFF.

The chain recombines TRBV7-2 with TRBJ1-4; the D is unclear. V dropped 0 bases and J dropped 8 bases, with 16 bases sitting between them. CDR1 and CDR2 (germline): SGHTA, FQGNSA. The CDR3 totals 16 residues. The DNA of the CDR3 is TGTGCCAGCAGCTTAGCGGTGGGATTCGGCGGGGAAAAACTGTTTTTT. Translated: CASSLAVGFGGEKLFF.

This rearrangement joins TRBV12-3 or TRBV12-4 to TRBJ1-2; D unclear. This CDR3 contains 13 residues. With 1 base removed from V and 6 bases from J, the gap between germline ends came to 9 bases. Here the CDR3 reads CASSLVPPNGYTF. The DNA of the CDR3 is TGTGCCAGCAGTTTAGTGCCCCCTAATGGCTACACCTTC.

The chain combines TRBV12-1 with TRBJ2-5; the table's D call TRBD2 went unverified against the DNA. TRBV12-1 is shown as a pseudogene. CDR3 length equals 15 residues. The CDR3 here is CASSSSGGPQETQYF. CDR3 sequence (DNA): TGTGCCAGCAGCTCGAGCGGGGGGCCCCAAGAGACCCAGTACTTC.

This rearrangement joins TRBV5-1 to TRBJ1-2; D ambiguous. The CDR3 sequence is 14 residues long. Looked up from germline, CDR1 is SGHRS and CDR2 is YFSETQ. Trimming shortened V by 0 bases and J by 5 bases, and 11 bases separated the two germline ends. CDR3 loop: CASSLGASFYGYTF. The CDR3 region has the DNA TGCGCCAGCAGCTTGGGGGCCAGCTTTTATGGCTACACCTTC.

In its sample, this clone was seen a few times. The chain employs TRBV6-5 and TRBJ1-4; a weak D match, TRBD1 (5 bases). V gave up 6 bases and J gave up 0 bases, with 11 bases separating them. CDR3 length: 15 residues. From germline, CDR1 is MNHEY and CDR2 SVGAGI. The CDR3 nucleotides read TGTGCCAGCAGACTCTCGGGGGCAACTAATGAAAAACTGTTTTTT. This translates into CASRLSGATNEKLFF.

This clone was recorded a few times. CDR3 amino acids: CASSYDGQNYGYTF. CDR3 nucleotides: TGTGCCAGCAGTTACGATGGGCAGAACTATGGCTACACCTTC. V usage is TRBV6-2 or TRBV6-3 and J usage is TRBJ1-2, with D uncertain. The length of the CDR3 is 14 residues. Deletions cut 2 bases from V and 2 bases from J, with 9 bases between. Germline values: CDR1 MNHEY, CDR2 SVGEGT.

The rearrangement uses TRBV19 and TRBJ2-4, with TRBD2 matching 8 bases. J gave up 0 bases and V 4 bases, and 14 bases lay outside the gene matches. CDR1 is LNHDA and CDR2 is SQIVND in the germline V gene (reference sequence). CDR3 size: 19 residues. CDR3 loop: CASSKGSGSSRLAKNIQYF. For the CDR3, the DNA is TGTGCCAGTAGTAAGGGGAGCGGGAGCTCAAGATTAGCCAAAAACATTCAGTACTTC.

The chain recombines TRBV30 with TRBJ2-5; the D is unclear. CDR3 length equals 12 residues. V was pared by 0 bases and J by 6 bases, with 8 bases between. Germline CDR1 is GTSNPN and CDR2 is SVGIG (reference sequence). The CDR3 DNA sequence: TGTGCCTGGAGTGTTTCGGAGCAGACCCAGTACTTC. This sequence encodes CAWSVSEQTQYF.

Turning to this clone: An end of the junction does not agree with germline; a read error may underlie this. The chain employs TRBV7-9 and TRBJ2-1, with 16 bases fitting TRBD2. The length of the CDR3 is 15 residues. The germline gives CDR1 SEHNR, CDR2 FQNEAQ (reference sequence). In DNA form, the CDR3 reads TGTGCCAGCATCCTCACCGGGACTAGCGGGAGGGAGCTGTTCTTC. Its translation: CASILTGTSGRELFF.

This chain links TRBV10-1 with TRBJ1-2; D might be TRBD1 (6 bases). This CDR3 has 14 amino acids. Germline lookup yields CDR1 WNHNN and CDR2 SYGVQD (reference sequence). Between the trimmed V and J ends, which lost 0 bases and 7 bases, there was a span of 12 bases. The CDR3 reads CASSESTGKGGYTF. CDR3 sequence (DNA): TGCGCCAGCAGTGAGTCCACAGGGAAGGGTGGCTACACCTTC.

The V gene is TRBV11-2, the J gene TRBJ1-2, with 8 bases lining up with TRBD1. The V gene's germline CDR1 is SGHAT and CDR2 FQNNGV. V lost 0 bases, J lost 4 bases, and 7 bases stayed unmatched. The CDR3 is 16 residues long. CDR3 sequence reads: CASSLDPGTGVYGYTF. The DNA for the CDR3 is TGTGCCAGCAGCTTAGACCCCGGGACAGGCGTCTATGGCTACACCTTC.

CDR3 loop: CASSYGQGIYNEQFF. The CDR3 DNA reads TGTGCCAGCAGTTACGGGCAGGGGATTTACAATGAGCAGTTCTTC. The chain uses TRBV6-6 and TRBJ2-1, with D possibly being TRBD1 (6 bases). Germline V gene lookup returns CDR1 MNHNY and CDR2 SVGAGI (reference sequence). Trimming stripped 2 bases from V and 4 bases from J, with 12 bases between. This CDR3 has 15 residues.